These 31 T cell receptor beta chains share one sample of origin, sequenced in a study of preoperative IRX-2 immunotherapy in early breast cancer. Sequencing was performed with immunoSEQ multiplex PCR; in TCRdb, only in-frame clones are kept and a portion is missing. Here the sample spans about 26,000 clones, nearly 90% being singletons. Treatment indicated: preoperative locoregional IRX-2 cytokine immunotherapy. This material was collected from a patient treated with IRX-2 immunotherapy. Receptors originate from a human donor with breast cancer.

This CDR3 reads CASSLGSGGYEQYF. In DNA, the CDR3 is TGCGCCAGCAGCTTGGGTTCAGGAGGGTACGAGCAGTACTTC. The V call is TRBV5-1, the J call TRBJ2-5, with D possibly matching TRBD2 (6 bases). The J call could be wrong; TRBJ2-7 is a better fit for the DNA end. CDR3 size: 14 residues. The V gene's germline CDR1 is SGHRS and CDR2 YFSETQ.

V and J are TRBV7-9 and TRBJ2-7; no clear D. The CDR3 contains 12 residues. The V end lost 0 bases, the J end lost 3 bases, and 3 bases lay between the germline ends. The germline V gene has CDR1 SEHNR and CDR2 FQNEAQ (reference sequence). The CDR3 is CASSLAYYEQYF. The CDR3 region has the DNA TGTGCCAGCAGCTTAGCTTACTACGAGCAGTACTTC.

The CDR3 loop reads CASSPDAAGNTIYF. The CDR3 DNA reads as TGTGCCAGCTCACCGGATGCAGCGGGAAACACCATATATTTT. The chain recombines TRBV18 with TRBJ1-3; D remains ambiguous. Germline CDR1 is KGHSH and CDR2 is LQKENI. The CDR3 loop spans 14 amino acids. Trimming removed 3 bases from V and 4 bases from J, with 10 bases in between.

The rearrangement links TRBV6-5 to TRBJ2-7; 7 bases match TRBD1. Trimming took 7 bases from V and 6 from J; bases not matched to a gene: 12. Germline V CDR1 and CDR2: MNHEY, SVGAGI. The CDR3 is 14 residues long. The CDR3 loop is CASNPLTGNGEQYF. Here the CDR3 DNA reads TGTGCCAGCAATCCTTTGACAGGGAATGGCGAGCAGTACTTC.

The chain is built from TRBV18 and TRBJ1-3; D remains ambiguous. V was trimmed by 3 bases and J by 2 bases, leaving 8 bases between them. This CDR3 has 14 residues. CDR1 and CDR2 (germline): KGHSH, LQKENI. The CDR3 DNA reads TGTGCCAGCTCACCGCCTTCCACTGGAAACACCATATATTTT. This codes for CASSPPSTGNTIYF.

The chain links TRBV18 to TRBJ1-5; 9 positions agree with TRBD1. CDR1 is KGHSH, CDR2 LQKENI, per germline. The CDR3 contains 14 residues. The V gene end was trimmed by 2 bases and the J gene end by 4 bases; junction bases not matched to a gene: 0. This CDR3 is CASSPDRGNQPQHF. CDR3 DNA: TGTGCCAGCTCACCAGACAGGGGGAATCAGCCCCAGCATTTT.

The chain combines TRBV5-6 with TRBJ2-7; D is undetermined. Trimming took 4 bases from V and 3 from J, leaving 8 bases between them. CDR1 SGHDT and CDR2 YYEEEE come from the germline V gene. The CDR3 is 12 amino acids. The CDR3 bases are TGTGCCAGCAGCCCGAGGCGCTACGAGCAGTACTTC. It translates to CASSPRRYEQYF.

V usage is TRBV7-8 and J usage is TRBJ2-1; 9 bases fit TRBD2. Germline V gene sequence: CDR1 SGHVS, CDR2 FQNEAQ. V lost 5 bases, J lost 2 bases, and 7 bases stayed unmatched. This CDR3 comprises 16 residues. The CDR3 DNA follows: TGTGCCAGCAGCCTTCCTTTAGCGGGGGCCTACAATGAGCAGTTCTTC. It encodes CASSLPLAGAYNEQFF.

The chain employs TRBV5-1 and TRBJ1-4, with D possibly matching TRBD1 (6 bases). The germline V gene has CDR1 SGHRS and CDR2 YFSETQ. Trimming removed 0 bases at V and 7 bases at J, with 13 bases between. CDR3 length: 15 residues. The CDR3 nucleotides read TGCGCCAGCAGCTTGGCTCCGGACAGACGTGAAAAACTGTTTTTT. Its translation: CASSLAPDRREKLFF.

The V gene is TRBV6-5, the J gene TRBJ1-5; D is unresolved. The V and J ends lost 8 bases and 0 bases respectively, with 8 bases between them. The CDR3 sequence is 13 residues long. The germline CDR1 and CDR2 sequences are MNHEY and SVGAGI. The CDR3 loop is CASGLYSNQPQHF. CDR3 nucleotides: TGTGCCAGCGGTCTCTATAGCAATCAGCCCCAGCATTTT.

V usage is TRBV19 and J usage is TRBJ2-5; D is unresolved. The germline CDR1 and CDR2 sequences are LNHDA and SQIVND (reference sequence). The CDR3 runs 12 residues. V gave up 3 bases and J gave up 5 bases, with 7 bases separating them. CDR3 sequence (DNA): TGTGCCAGTAGTATGGGCCGGGAGACCCAGTACTTC. Translated: CASSMGRETQYF.

This clone was seen only once. The genes are TRBV5-6 and TRBJ2-3; TRBD2 aligns across 8 bases. The V segment lost 4 bases and the J segment 6 bases; nucleotides outside the gene matches: 10. This CDR3 comprises 15 residues. Germline V lookup: CDR1 SGHDT, CDR2 YYEEEE. The DNA for the CDR3 is TGTGCCAGCAGCACGGGGGGGGGAGGGGTCGATACGCAGTATTTT. Amino acid sequence: CASSTGGGGVDTQYF.

The chain couples TRBV7-6 to TRBJ2-7, with D possibly TRBD1 on 6 matching bases. The V and J ends lost 5 bases and 5 bases respectively, with 13 bases between them. The CDR3 runs to 13 residues. Germline CDR1 SGHVS, CDR2 FNYEAQ. The chain's CDR3 is CASSDNRANEQYF. In DNA, the CDR3 is TGTGCCAGCAGCGACAACAGGGCTAACGAGCAGTACTTC.

This chain connects TRBV29-1 to TRBJ2-7, with TRBD2 identical over 7 bases. Germline values: CDR1 SQVTM, CDR2 ANQGSEA. Trimming took 4 bases from V and 0 from J; bases not matched to a gene: 6. CDR3 size: 14 residues. CDR3 nucleotides: TGCAGCGTTGCTCCGGGGGGTAGCTCCTACGAGCAGTACTTC. Its translation is CSVAPGGSSYEQYF.

This clone was detected only once. The rearrangement uses TRBV7-2 and TRBJ2-1, with 8 bases identical to TRBD2. The CDR3 spans 15 residues. The V gene end was trimmed by 2 bases and the J gene end by 9 bases; junction bases not matched to a gene: 9. Germline V gene data show CDR1 as SGHTA and CDR2 as FQGNSA. CDR3 nucleotide sequence: TGTGCCAGCAGCTTAAGCGGGGGAAGACTAAGTGAGCAGTTCTTC. This gives the protein CASSLSGGRLSEQFF.

The CDR3 DNA is TGCAGCGTTGAAGGGCGGCGACCCGGACAGGGATTGGGGACCCAGTACTTC. Residues: CSVEGRRPGQGLGTQYF. V gene TRBV29-1 combines with J gene TRBJ2-5; 8 bases are a match to TRBD1. Unmatched junction bases numbered 17, after V lost 1 base and J lost 7 bases. Germline V gives CDR1 SQVTM, CDR2 ANQGSEA. This CDR3 region has 17 residues.

The V gene is TRBV4-1, the J gene TRBJ2-5; D call uncertain. With 6 bases removed from V and 5 bases from J, the gap between germline ends came to 13 bases. The germline gives CDR1 MGHRA, CDR2 YSYEKL. This CDR3 is 13 amino acids long. CDR3 nucleotides: TGCGCCAGCAGTTTCGTCCTCCGGGAGACCCAGTACTTC. Translation: CASSFVLRETQYF.

The chain uses TRBV28 and TRBJ2-5; TRBD2 is a possible D gene (7 bases). CDR1 and CDR2 from the germline V gene are MDHEN and SYDVKM. V dropped 11 bases and J dropped 5 bases, with 15 bases sitting between them. This CDR3 has 12 amino acids. The CDR3 reads CAGGGSRETQYF. As DNA, the CDR3 is TGTGCCGGGGGGGGCTCGAGGGAGACCCAGTACTTC.

This chain links TRBV30 with TRBJ1-1, with D possibly matching TRBD1 (5 bases). The germline gives CDR1 GTSNPN, CDR2 SVGIG (reference sequence). V lost 1 base, J lost 5 bases, and 11 bases lay in between. This CDR3 has 13 residues. CDR3 loop: CAWSEQGRTEAFF. CDR3 bases: TGTGCCTGGAGTGAGCAGGGTCGTACTGAAGCTTTCTTT.

The chain recombines TRBV27 with TRBJ2-7; weak D call: TRBD2 (6 bases). Germline V lookup: CDR1 MNHEY, CDR2 SMNVEV (reference sequence). V lost 4 bases and J lost 7, with 17 bases in between. This CDR3 has 14 amino acids. As DNA, the CDR3 is TGTGCCAGCAGTTCATCGAGACTAGTTGTAGAGCAGTACTTC. Protein sequence: CASSSSRLVVEQYF.

The chain joins TRBV5-1 to TRBJ1-2; D gene unclear. Trimming cost V 2 bases and J 8 bases, with 16 bases left between them. The CDR3 totals 14 residues. Germline CDR1 and CDR2: SGHRS and YFSETQ. The CDR3 region has the DNA TGCGCCAGCAGCTTTGAGGGTGGGGATCGCGGCTACACCTTC. It translates to CASSFEGGDRGYTF. The whole variable domain, remainder taken from reference TRBV5-1 and TRBJ1-2, is KAGVTQTPRYLIKTRGQQVTLSCSPISGHRSVSWYQQTPGQGLQFLFEYFSETQRNKGNFPGRFSGRQFSNSRSEMNVSTLELGDSALYLCASSFEGGDRGYTFGSGTRLTVV.

The V gene is TRBV30, the J gene TRBJ1-1; no definite D call. This CDR3 comprises 12 residues. Germline lookup yields CDR1 GTSNPN and CDR2 SVGIG (reference sequence). Trimming took off 8 bases at V and 7 bases at J, with 17 bases between the two ends. The CDR3 DNA reads TGTGCCGGCCACAAGGGTCGGGGTGAAGCTTTCTTT. It codes for CAGHKGRGEAFF.

The chain has TRBV23-1 and TRBJ2-7, with TRBD1 identical over 7 bases. TRBV23-1 is sorted into the ORF group, with uncertain function. The CDR3 is 14 amino acids. J gave up 2 bases and V 4 bases, and 5 bases lay outside the gene matches. This CDR3 reads CASSPNRGPYEQYF. The CDR3 bases are TGCGCCAGCAGTCCTAACAGGGGACCCTACGAGCAGTACTTC.

This chain uses TRBV7-9 with TRBJ2-2; D not certain. CDR3 length: 14 amino acids. CDR1 and CDR2 (germline): SEHNR, FQNEAQ (reference sequence). The V and J ends lost 1 base and 1 base respectively, with 4 bases between them. Here the CDR3 reads CASSLVGNTGELFF. CDR3 sequence (DNA): TGTGCCAGCAGCTTAGTGGGGAACACCGGGGAGCTGTTTTTT. Based on the CDR3 plus reference TRBV7-9 and TRBJ2-2, the full variable domain is DTGVSQNPRHKITKRGQNVTFRCDPISEHNRLYWYRQTLGQGPEFLTYFQNEAQLEKSRLLSDRFSAERPKGSFSTLEIQRTEQGDSAMYLCASSLVGNTGELFFGEGSRLTVL.

V and J are TRBV5-1 and TRBJ1-2; weak D call: TRBD1 (6 bases). The CDR3 has 15 residues. Germline lookup yields CDR1 SGHRS and CDR2 YFSETQ. Trimming removed 4 bases at V and 0 bases at J, with 13 bases between. CDR3 loop: CASSLRDTPNYGYTF. The CDR3 nucleotides are TGCGCCAGCAGCCTACGGGACACCCCTAACTATGGCTACACCTTC.

This chain links TRBV4-3 with TRBJ2-2; D is possibly TRBD2 (6 bases). This CDR3 is built from 17 residues. V was shortened by 1 base and J by 1 base, with 13 bases between the two germline ends. Germline V gene sequence: CDR1 LGHNA, CDR2 YSLEER. For the CDR3, the DNA is TGCGCCAGCAGCCAAGTAGGACGGGGGAGGAACACCGGGGAGCTGTTTTTT. Translated: CASSQVGRGRNTGELFF.

The chain recombines TRBV28 with TRBJ2-7; 8 bases fit TRBD1. This CDR3 has 13 amino acids. Germline CDR1 MDHEN, CDR2 SYDVKM. The trim removed 7 bases at V and 3 bases at J, leaving 5 bases unmatched. Here the CDR3 DNA reads TGTGCCAGCAAGCCGGGACAGGACTACGAGCAGTACTTC. It specifies CASKPGQDYEQYF.

This chain joins TRBV19 and TRBJ2-7; D not certain. CDR1 LNHDA and CDR2 SQIVND come from the germline V gene (reference sequence). The CDR3 extends over 12 amino acids. V was pared by 3 bases and J by 6 bases, with 9 bases between. This CDR3 reads CASSIGQAEQYF. CDR3 DNA: TGTGCCAGTAGTATTGGCCAGGCCGAGCAGTACTTC.

The chain links TRBV2 to TRBJ2-2; TRBD2 is a possible D gene (5 bases). V lost 4 bases and J 9 bases, leaving 12 bases between the germline ends. CDR3 length: 13 residues. Germline values: CDR1 SNHLY, CDR2 FYNNEI. CDR3 loop: CASSAWRGRELFF. The CDR3 bases are TGTGCCAGCAGTGCATGGCGAGGGAGGGAGCTGTTTTTT.

This clone was seen just once. The rearrangement links TRBV27 to TRBJ1-2, with TRBD1 identical over 8 bases. Germline V gives CDR1 MNHEY, CDR2 SMNVEV (reference sequence). V lost 5 bases to trimming and J lost 1 base; unmatched junction nucleotides: 9. The CDR3 runs to 16 residues. CDR3 bases: TGTGCCAGCAGTCCCGGGACAGGTGGGAGTAACTATGGCTACACCTTC. It specifies CASSPGTGGSNYGYTF.

This clone occurred once. The rearrangement joins TRBV28 to TRBJ2-1, with 12 bases identical to TRBD1. Germline V lookup: CDR1 MDHEN, CDR2 SYDVKM. J was trimmed by 10 bases and V by 6 bases; bases with no gene match: 31. The CDR3 sequence is 22 residues long. CDR3 coding DNA: TGTGCCAGCAGATTCGCCTTATCAGTGGGGACAGGGGGCCGGACTAGGATCCAGGAGCAGTTCTTC. As protein: CASRFALSVGTGGRTRIQEQFF.